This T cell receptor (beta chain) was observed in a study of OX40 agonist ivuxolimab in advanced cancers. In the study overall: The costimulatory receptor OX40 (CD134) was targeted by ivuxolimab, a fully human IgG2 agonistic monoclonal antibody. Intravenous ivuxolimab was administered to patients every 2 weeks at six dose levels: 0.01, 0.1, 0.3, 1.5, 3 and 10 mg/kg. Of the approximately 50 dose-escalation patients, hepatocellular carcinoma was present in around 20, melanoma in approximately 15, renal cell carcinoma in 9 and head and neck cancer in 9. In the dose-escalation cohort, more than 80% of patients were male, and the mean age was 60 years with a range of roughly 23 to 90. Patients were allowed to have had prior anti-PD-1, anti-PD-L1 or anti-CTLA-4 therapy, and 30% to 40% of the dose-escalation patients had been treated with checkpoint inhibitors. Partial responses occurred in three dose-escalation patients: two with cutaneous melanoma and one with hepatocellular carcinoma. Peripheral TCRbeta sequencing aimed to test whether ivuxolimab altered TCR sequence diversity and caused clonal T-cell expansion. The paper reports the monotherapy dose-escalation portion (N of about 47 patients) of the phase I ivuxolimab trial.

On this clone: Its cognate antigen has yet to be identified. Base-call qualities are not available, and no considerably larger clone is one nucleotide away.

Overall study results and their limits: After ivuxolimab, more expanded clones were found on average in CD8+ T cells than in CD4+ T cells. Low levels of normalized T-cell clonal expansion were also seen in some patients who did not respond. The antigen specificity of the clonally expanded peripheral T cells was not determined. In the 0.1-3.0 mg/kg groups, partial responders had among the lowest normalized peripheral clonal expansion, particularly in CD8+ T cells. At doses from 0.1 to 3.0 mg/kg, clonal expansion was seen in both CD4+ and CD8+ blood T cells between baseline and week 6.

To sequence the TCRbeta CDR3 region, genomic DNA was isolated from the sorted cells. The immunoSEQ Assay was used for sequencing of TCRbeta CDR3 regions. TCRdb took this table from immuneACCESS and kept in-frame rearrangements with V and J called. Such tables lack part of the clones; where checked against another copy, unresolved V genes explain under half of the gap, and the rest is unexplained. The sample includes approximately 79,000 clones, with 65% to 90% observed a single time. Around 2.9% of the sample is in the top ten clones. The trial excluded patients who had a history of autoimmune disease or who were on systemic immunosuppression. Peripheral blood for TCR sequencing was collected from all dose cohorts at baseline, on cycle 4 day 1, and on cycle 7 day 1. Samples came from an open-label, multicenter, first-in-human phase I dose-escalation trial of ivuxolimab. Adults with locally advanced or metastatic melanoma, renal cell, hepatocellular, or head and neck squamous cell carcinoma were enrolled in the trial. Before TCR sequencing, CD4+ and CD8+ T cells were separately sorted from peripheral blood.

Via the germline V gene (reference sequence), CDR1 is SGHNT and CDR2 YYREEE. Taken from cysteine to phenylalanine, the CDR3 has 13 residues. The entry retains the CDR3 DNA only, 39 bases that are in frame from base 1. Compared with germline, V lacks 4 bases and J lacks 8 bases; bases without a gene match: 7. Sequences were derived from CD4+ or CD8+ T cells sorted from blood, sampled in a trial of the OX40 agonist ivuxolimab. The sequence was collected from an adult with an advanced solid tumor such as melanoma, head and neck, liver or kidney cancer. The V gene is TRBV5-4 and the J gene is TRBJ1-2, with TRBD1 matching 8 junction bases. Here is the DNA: TGTGCCAGCAGCCCGGACAGGGTAATAGGCTACACCTTC. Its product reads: CASSPDRVIGYTF.